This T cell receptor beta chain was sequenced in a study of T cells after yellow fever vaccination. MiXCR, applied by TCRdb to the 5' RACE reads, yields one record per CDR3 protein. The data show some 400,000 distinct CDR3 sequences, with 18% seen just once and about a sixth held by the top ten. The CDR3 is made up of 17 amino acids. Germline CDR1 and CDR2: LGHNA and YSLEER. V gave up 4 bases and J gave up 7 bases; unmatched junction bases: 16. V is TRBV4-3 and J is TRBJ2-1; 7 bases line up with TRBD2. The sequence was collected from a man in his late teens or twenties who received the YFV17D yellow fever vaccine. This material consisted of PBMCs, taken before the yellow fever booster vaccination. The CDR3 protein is CASSPRPDTAGGNEQFF. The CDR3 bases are TGCGCCAGCAGCCCCCGCCCGGACACTGCCGGGGGGAATGAGCAGTTCTTC.